This T cell receptor (beta chain) came from a study of tumor and adjacent non-tumor tissue in lung cancer. Study-level information: Stage I to III disease affected roughly ten men and roughly five women aged roughly 31 to 76.

RNA was extracted from bulk tissue without any cell sorting. Three rounds of nested PCR, following a modified ARM-PCR protocol, produced the TCRbeta library. TCRdb redid the calling of the multiplex PCR reads with MiXCR, one entry per CDR3 protein. The sample holds over 110,000 distinct CDR3 sequences; around 66% are singletons and the top ten take over 15%. This clonotype has a single count. The CDR3 carries no conserved terminal phenylalanine or tryptophan, so it likely arises from a read error. The CDR3 runs 14 residues. The germline CDR1 and CDR2 sequences are SGHAT and FQDESV (reference sequence).

This rearrangement joins TRBV11-1 to TRBJ1-6; the D is unclear. Sequencing was carried out using lung tumor tissue. This TCR came from a man in his 60s with small cell lung cancer. The CDR3 sequence is CSSSFSGHNSPLHV. Written as DNA, the CDR3 is TGTTCCAGCAGCTTCTCAGGACATAATTCACCCCTCCACGTT.